The text below deals with one T cell receptor (beta chain). The immunoSEQ assay was v3. Here immunoSEQ multiplex PCR was the method, and the copy in TCRdb shows in-frame clones only, minus some. The sample includes approximately 47,000 clones, just over 85% of them seen just once. The record originates from a study of TIL therapy for anti-PD-1-resistant metastatic lung cancer. The V gene's germline CDR1 is MDHEN and CDR2 SYDVKM. The CDR3 contains 16 residues. V was trimmed by 5 bases and J by 0 bases, leaving 14 bases between them. The time point: pre-treatment sample, taken before nivolumab and TIL therapy.

The sample here was blood, taken at baseline. The TCR originated in a person aged 25-85 years with non-small cell lung cancer. This sequence joins TRBV28 and TRBJ2-4, with D uncertain. The CDR3 region has the DNA TGTGCCAGCAGTCCCCTAAGCAGCCTAGCCAAAAACATTCAGTACTTC. It specifies CASSPLSSLAKNIQYF.